This T cell receptor beta chain came from a study of CD8 T cells in Susac syndrome. Both CD4+ and CD8+ T cells were negatively isolated, and TEMRA cells underwent FACS enrichment. The CDR3 covers 13 residues. The V end lost 1 base, the J end lost 4 bases, and 5 bases lay between the germline ends. Germline V lookup: CDR1 SNHLY, CDR2 FYNNEI. Random hexamers were used to reverse transcribe an amount of roughly 0.45 to 1 ug RNA. TCR beta CDR3 was amplified by immunoSEQ covering 54 Vbeta and 13 Jbeta. TCRdb recomputed calls from the immunoSEQ multiplex PCR reads with MiXCR, one row per CDR3 protein. The table records 120,000 or so distinct CDR3 sequences, 85% to 95% of them present only once. As for this clonotype: What it binds is unknown.

General study findings and limits: Susac-specific public clones were found in total CD8+ and CD8+ TEMRA repertoires, numbering roughly 15 and five, respectively.

The source of this sequence is a human donor with Susac syndrome. The rearrangement joins TRBV2 to TRBJ1-5, with D unclear. Sequencing was done on a sample of CD8+ T cells from PBMCs. The DNA of the CDR3 is TGTGCCAGCAGTGAAGAGCCTAATCAGCCCCAGCATTTT. Protein: CASSEEPNQPQHF.